This paragraph covers one T cell receptor beta chain sequence. What it binds is not known. These data come from a study of breast tumors, draining lymph nodes, adjacent tissues. Study-wide results and limits: Luminal-like breast cancer showed significantly higher tumor–nontumor repertoire similarity than basal-like. Tumor T cell lymph node origin was a supported hypothesis, not proven. Findings are consistent with lymph node origin and intratumoral expansion of most tumor T cells.

CDR1 is MGHRA and CDR2 is YSYEKL in the germline V gene. V trimming: 5 bases; J trimming: 9 bases; junction bases outside the gene matches: 13. This CDR3 region has 15 residues. MiXCR, applied by TCRdb to the multiplex PCR reads, yields one record per CDR3 protein. Among approximately 170,000 distinct CDR3 sequences listed, roughly 30% were seen once. Axillary draining lymph nodes of breast cancer patients supplied the node samples. This chain connects TRBV4-1 to TRBJ2-4; 7 bases match TRBD1. The sequence derives from a female donor with breast cancer. Some clones in this sample may be carry-over from other donors' samples. The specimen sequenced was axillary lymph node tissue. The CDR3 coding sequence is TGCGCCAGCAGCTCTGTCCGGGACAGAGAAAGCATTCAGTACTTC. Protein product: CASSSVRDRESIQYF.